This is a list of T cell receptor beta chains from one sample in a study of Graves' ophthalmopathy and Graves' hyperthyroidism. MiXCR, run by TCRdb on the multiplex PCR reads, gives a single entry per CDR3 protein. Among hundreds of thousands of distinct CDR3 sequences listed, about a fifth were seen once. The sequencing input was peripheral blood. The origin of the receptors is a woman aged 18-29 years with stable Graves' hyperthyroidism. Some clones in this sample may be carry-over from other donors' samples. CDR3s include the opening cysteine and the closing phenylalanine or tryptophan. Clone size, where shown, is once, few, many, or a class for clones that have expanded.

v_gene	j_gene	abundance	CDR3aa
TRBV4-1	TRBJ1-1	many	CASSQRANTEAFF
TRBV3-1	TRBJ1-5	-	CASSQEGRNQPQHF
TRBV28	TRBJ1-2	many	CASSLTSTGGVNGYTF
TRBV12-3/TRBV12-4	TRBJ2-7	few	CASSSNLYYEQYF
TRBV28	TRBJ1-3	-	CASSATGGASGNTIYF
TRBV4-1	TRBJ2-3	-	CASSQDFETDTQYF
TRBV19	TRBJ1-1	many	CASSAWAANTEAFF
TRBV5-4	TRBJ1-1	many	CASSSGTLYTEAFF
TRBV6-5	TRBJ1-3	many	CASTGSGSGNTIYF
TRBV11-2	TRBJ1-5	-	CASSSGTGRDSNQPQHF
TRBV12-3/TRBV12-4	TRBJ2-7	many	CASSRRQGYEQYF
TRBV12-3/TRBV12-4	TRBJ1-6	-	CASSGGQRDSPLHF
TRBV20-1	TRBJ1-2	many	CSASGTTYGYTF
TRBV5-1	TRBJ2-2	many	CASRVGFPTPGELFF
TRBV6-1	TRBJ2-2	-	CASSTMTGLTGELFF
TRBV11-1	TRBJ1-2	few	CASSAHEGQGPGTF
TRBV20-1	TRBJ1-6	many	CSASTGTRDSPLHF
TRBV4-1	TRBJ1-1	-	CASSHEFGGAANTEAFF